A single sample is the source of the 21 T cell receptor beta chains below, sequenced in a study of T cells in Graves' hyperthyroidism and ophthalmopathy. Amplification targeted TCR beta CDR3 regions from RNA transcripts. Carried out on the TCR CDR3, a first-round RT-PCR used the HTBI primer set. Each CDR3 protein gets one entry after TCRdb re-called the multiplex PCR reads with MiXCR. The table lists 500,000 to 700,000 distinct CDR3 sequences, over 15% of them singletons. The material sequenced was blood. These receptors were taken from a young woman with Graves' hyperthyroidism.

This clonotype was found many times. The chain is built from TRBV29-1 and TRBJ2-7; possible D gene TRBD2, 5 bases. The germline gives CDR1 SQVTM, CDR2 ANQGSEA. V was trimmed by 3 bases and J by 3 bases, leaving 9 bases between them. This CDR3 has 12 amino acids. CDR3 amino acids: CSVETGIYEQYF. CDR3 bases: TGCAGCGTTGAGACCGGGATCTACGAGCAGTACTTC.

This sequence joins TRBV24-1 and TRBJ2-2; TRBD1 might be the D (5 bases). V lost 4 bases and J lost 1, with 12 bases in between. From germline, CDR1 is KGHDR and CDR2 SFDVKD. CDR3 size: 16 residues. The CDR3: CATSESTAKNTGELFF. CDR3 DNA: TGTGCCACCAGTGAATCGACAGCGAAGAACACCGGGGAGCTGTTTTTT.

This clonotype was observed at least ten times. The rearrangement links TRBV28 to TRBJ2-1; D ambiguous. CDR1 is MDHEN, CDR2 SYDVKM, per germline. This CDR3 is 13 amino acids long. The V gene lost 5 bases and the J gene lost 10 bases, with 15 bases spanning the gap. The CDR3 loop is CASSQPSTVEQFF. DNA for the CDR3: TGTGCCAGCAGTCAACCCTCAACCGTCGAGCAGTTCTTC.

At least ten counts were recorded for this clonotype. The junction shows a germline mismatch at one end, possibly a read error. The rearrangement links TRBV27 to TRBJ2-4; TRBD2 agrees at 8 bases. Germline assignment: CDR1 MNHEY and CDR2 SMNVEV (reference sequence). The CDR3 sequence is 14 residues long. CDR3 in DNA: TGTACCAGCAGTTTAAGGGTCGGGGGGGACATTCAGTACTTC. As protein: CTSSLRVGGDIQYF.

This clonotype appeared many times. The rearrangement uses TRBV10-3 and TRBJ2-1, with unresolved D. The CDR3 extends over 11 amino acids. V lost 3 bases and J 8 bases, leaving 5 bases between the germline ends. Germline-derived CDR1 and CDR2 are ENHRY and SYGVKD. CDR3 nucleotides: TGTGCCATCAGTGAAGGGTATGAGCAGTTCTTC. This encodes CAISEGYEQFF.

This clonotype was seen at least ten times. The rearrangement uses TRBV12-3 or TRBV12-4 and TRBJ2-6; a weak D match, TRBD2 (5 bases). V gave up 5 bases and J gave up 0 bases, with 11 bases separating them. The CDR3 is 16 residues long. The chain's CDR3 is CASSLVGVSGANVLTF. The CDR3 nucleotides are TGTGCCAGCAGTCTCGTCGGGGTCTCTGGGGCCAACGTCCTGACTTTC.

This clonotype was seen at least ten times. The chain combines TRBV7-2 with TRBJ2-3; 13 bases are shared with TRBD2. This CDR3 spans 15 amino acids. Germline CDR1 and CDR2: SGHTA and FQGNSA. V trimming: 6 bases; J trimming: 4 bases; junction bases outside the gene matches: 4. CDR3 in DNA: TGTGCCAGCAGACCGGGACTAGCGGGATCAGATACGCAGTATTTT. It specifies CASRPGLAGSDTQYF.

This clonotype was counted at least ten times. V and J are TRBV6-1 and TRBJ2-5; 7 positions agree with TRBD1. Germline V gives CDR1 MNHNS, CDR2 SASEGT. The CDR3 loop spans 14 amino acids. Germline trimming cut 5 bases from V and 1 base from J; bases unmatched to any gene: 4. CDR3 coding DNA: TGTGCCAGCAGTTGGGGACAGACCCAAGAGACCCAGTACTTC. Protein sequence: CASSWGQTQETQYF.

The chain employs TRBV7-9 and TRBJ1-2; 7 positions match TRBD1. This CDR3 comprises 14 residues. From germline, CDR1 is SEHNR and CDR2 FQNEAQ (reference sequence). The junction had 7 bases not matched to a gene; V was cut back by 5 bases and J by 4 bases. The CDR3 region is CASSALQGTYGYTF. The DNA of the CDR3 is TGTGCCAGCAGCGCCTTACAGGGGACCTATGGCTACACCTTC.

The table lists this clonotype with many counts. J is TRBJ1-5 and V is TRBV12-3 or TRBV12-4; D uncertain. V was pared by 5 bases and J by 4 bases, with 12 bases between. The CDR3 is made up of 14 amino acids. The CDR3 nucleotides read TGTGCCAGCAGTCCCCCCCTCGGGAATCAGCCCCAGCATTTT. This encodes CASSPPLGNQPQHF.

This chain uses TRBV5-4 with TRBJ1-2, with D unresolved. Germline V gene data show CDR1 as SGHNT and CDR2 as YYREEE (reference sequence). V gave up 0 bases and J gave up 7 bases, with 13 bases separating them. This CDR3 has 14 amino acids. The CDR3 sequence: CASSLDGGKVGYTF. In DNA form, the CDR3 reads TGTGCCAGCAGCTTGGATGGAGGGAAGGTTGGCTACACCTTC.

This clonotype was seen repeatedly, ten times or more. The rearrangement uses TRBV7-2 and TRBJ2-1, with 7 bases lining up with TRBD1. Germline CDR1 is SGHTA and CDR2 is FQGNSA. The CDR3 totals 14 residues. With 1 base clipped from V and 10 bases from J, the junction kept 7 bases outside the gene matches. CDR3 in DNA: TGTGCCAGCAGCTTAGGGGGACAGAAAGAAGAGCAGTTCTTC. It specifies CASSLGGQKEEQFF.

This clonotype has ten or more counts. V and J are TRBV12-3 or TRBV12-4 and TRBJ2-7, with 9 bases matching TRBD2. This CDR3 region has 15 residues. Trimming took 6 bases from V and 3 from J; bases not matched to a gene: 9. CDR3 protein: CASSRPLAGVYEQYF. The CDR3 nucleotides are TGTGCCAGCAGCCGACCCTTAGCGGGGGTCTACGAGCAGTACTTC.

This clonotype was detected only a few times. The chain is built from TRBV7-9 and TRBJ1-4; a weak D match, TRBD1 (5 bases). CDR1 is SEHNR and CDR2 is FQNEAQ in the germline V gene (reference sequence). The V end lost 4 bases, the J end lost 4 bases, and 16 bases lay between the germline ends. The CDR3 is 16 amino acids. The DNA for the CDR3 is TGTGCCAGCAGCTGGAGTGGTGGGGCGGGTAATGAAAAACTGTTTTTT. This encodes CASSWSGGAGNEKLFF.

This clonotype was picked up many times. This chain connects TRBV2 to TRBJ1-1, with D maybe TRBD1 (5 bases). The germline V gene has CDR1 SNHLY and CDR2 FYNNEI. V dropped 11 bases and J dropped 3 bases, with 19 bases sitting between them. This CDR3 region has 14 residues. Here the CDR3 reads CASQDLLGDTEAFF. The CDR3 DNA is TGTGCCTCACAGGACCTGTTAGGGGACACTGAAGCTTTCTTT.

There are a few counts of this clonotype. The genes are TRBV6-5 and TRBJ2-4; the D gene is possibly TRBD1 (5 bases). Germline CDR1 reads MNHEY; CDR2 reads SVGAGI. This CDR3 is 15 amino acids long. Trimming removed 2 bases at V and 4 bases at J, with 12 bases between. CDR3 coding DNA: TGTGCCAGCAGTTACAGGGGTGGGTCGAAAAACATTCAGTACTTC. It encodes CASSYRGGSKNIQYF.

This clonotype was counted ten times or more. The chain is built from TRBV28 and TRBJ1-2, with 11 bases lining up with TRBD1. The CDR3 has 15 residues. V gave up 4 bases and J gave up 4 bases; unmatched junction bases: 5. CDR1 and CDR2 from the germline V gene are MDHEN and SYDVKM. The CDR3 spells CASSSWTGGLYGYTF. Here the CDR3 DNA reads TGTGCCAGCAGTTCCTGGACAGGGGGCCTCTATGGCTACACCTTC.

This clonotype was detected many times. The CDR3 DNA is TGTGCCAGCAGTACTAGCGGAGGGATGAATGAGCAGTTCTTC. This encodes CASSTSGGMNEQFF. This chain connects TRBV7-2 to TRBJ2-1; TRBD2 agrees at 8 bases. V shed 6 bases, J shed 7 bases, and the junction held 8 bases outside the gene matches. CDR1 SGHTA and CDR2 FQGNSA come from the germline V gene. The CDR3 contains 14 residues. The complete variable domain, with remaining parts taken from reference TRBV7-2 and TRBJ2-1, reads GAGVSQSPSNKVTEKGKDVELRCDPISGHTALYWYRQSLGQGLEFLIYFQGNSAPDKSGLPSDRFSAERTGGSVSTLTIQRTQQEDSAVYLCASSTSGGMNEQFFGPGTRLTVL.

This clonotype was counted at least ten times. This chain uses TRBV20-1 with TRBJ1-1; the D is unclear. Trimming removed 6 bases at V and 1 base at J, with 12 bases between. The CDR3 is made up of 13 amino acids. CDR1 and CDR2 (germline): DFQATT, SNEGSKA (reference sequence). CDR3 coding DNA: TGCAGTGCGCCTACAGAGGGGAACACTGAAGCTTTCTTT. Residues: CSAPTEGNTEAFF.

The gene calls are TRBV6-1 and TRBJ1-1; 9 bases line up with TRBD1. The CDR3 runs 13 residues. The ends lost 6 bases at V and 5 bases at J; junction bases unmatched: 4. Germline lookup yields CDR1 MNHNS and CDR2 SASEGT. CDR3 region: CASRHRGLTEAFF. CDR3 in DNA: TGTGCCAGCAGACACAGGGGGCTGACTGAAGCTTTCTTT.

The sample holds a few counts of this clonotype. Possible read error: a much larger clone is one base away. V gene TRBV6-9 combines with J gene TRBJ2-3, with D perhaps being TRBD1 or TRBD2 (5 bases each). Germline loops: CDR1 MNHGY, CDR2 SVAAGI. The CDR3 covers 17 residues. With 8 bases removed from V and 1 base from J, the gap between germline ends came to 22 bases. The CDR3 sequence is CASQLRRARGRTDTQYF. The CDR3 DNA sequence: TGTGCCAGCCAGTTACGTAGGGCTCGGGGCCGCACAGATACGCAGTATTTT.